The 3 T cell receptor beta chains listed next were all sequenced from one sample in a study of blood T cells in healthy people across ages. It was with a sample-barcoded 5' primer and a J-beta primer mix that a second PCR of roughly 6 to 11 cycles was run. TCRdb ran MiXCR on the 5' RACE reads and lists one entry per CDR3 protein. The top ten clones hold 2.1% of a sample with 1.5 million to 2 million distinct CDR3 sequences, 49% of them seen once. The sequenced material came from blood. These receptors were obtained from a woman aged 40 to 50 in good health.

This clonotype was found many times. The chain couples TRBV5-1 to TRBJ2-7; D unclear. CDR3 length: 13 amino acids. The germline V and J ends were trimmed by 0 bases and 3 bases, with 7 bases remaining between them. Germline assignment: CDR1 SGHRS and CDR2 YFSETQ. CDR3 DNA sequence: TGCGCCAGCAGCTTGGATGGCCTCTACGAGCAGTACTTC. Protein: CASSLDGLYEQYF.

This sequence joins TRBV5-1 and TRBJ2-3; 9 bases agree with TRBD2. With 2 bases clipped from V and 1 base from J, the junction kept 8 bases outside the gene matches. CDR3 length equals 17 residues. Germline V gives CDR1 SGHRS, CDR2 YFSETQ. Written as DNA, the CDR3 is TGCGCCAGCAGCTTCCCTCTCCCTAGCGGGGGCACAGATACGCAGTATTTT. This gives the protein CASSFPLPSGGTDTQYF.

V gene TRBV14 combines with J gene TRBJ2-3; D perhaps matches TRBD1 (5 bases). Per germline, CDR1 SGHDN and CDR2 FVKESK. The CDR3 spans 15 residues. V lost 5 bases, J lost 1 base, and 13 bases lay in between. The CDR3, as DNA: TGTGCCAGCAGCGTTTCAAGGGGTGGCACAGATACGCAGTATTTT. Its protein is CASSVSRGGTDTQYF.